This T cell receptor (beta chain) was sequenced during a study of cytomegalovirus exposure and HLA in healthy donors. Study context: Caucasian-associated ancestry cluster membership applied to over 80% of several hundred genotyped donors.

Study-wide findings and caveats: As a later analysis revealed, most CMV-associated TCR beta chains appeared HLA-restricted. Trimming of TCR beta V- and J-genes showed a link, identified in a later analysis, to a missense DCLRE1C variant.

V was pared by 3 bases and J by 0 bases, with 12 bases between. The CDR3 spans 15 residues. Germline V lookup: CDR1 MDHEN, CDR2 SYDVKM. Comment on this clone: Its antigen is currently unknown.

It was with 60 Vbeta and 13 Jbeta primers that the PCR ran. Original data processing: Later work found roughly 80 million unique TCR beta chains, with some 11 million shared. This table comes from immunoSEQ multiplex PCR, and its TCRdb copy is limited to in-frame clones, with some not included. V and J calls and clone size are copied from that table; D and trimming were computed from the DNA. This table has around 120,000 clones, around 62% appearing once. Material for sequencing was PBMCs. This clonotype originated in a woman aged 40 to 49 in good health and CMV-seropositive. This chain uses TRBV28 with TRBJ2-7; D remains ambiguous. The CDR3 DNA follows: TGTGCCAGCAGTTTGGCGACTCGTTCCTCCTACGAGCAGTACTTC. Translated, it gives CASSLATRSSYEQYF.